The 7 T cell receptor beta chains below all came from one sample that was sequenced in a study of shared clonotypes between healthy human individuals. Libraries were prepared by immunoSEQ multiplex PCR; TCRdb keeps only in-frame clonotypes and omits some of them. The sample has about 2,500,000 clones, 85% to 95% seen once. Sequencing used naive CD4+ T cells sorted from blood. Subset in this sample: CD45RA+ positively selected. These receptors all stem from a young man in good health.

As regards this clone: In the same sample, other DNA sequences code for this CDR3. The rearrangement links TRBV6-4 to TRBJ2-2; the D gene is possibly TRBD1 (6 bases). Germline lookup yields CDR1 MRHNA and CDR2 SNTAGT. This CDR3 spans 14 amino acids. Deletions cut 3 bases from V and 4 bases from J, with 9 bases between. The CDR3 DNA is TGTGCCAGCAGTGAACAAGGGGGCACCGGGGAGCTGTTTTTT. Residues: CASSEQGGTGELFF.

This chain uses TRBV28 with TRBJ1-5; D remains unclear. The V end lost 6 bases, the J end lost 3 bases, and 15 bases lay between the germline ends. CDR3 length equals 15 residues. Germline V lookup: CDR1 MDHEN, CDR2 SYDVKM. CDR3 nucleotide sequence: TGTGCCAGCAGCCCAGCCGCAGGATTCAATCAGCCCCAGCATTTT. Protein product: CASSPAAGFNQPQHF.

V usage is TRBV2 and J usage is TRBJ2-2; D remains ambiguous. V lost 6 bases, J lost 1 base, and 9 bases lay in between. Per germline, CDR1 SNHLY and CDR2 FYNNEI. CDR3 length: 14 residues. The CDR3 sequence is CASRQILNTGELFF. CDR3 bases: TGTGCCAGCAGGCAAATACTGAACACCGGGGAGCTGTTTTTT.

V usage is TRBV2 and J usage is TRBJ2-1; a weak D match, TRBD2 (6 bases). Looked up from germline, CDR1 is SNHLY and CDR2 is FYNNEI. This CDR3 region has 14 residues. The ends were cut back, 6 bases at V and 7 bases at J, with 16 bases in the middle. The CDR3 protein is CASSGGTVGNEQFF. CDR3 DNA: TGTGCCAGCAGCGGCGGGACTGTGGGGAATGAGCAGTTCTTC. Full variable domain (remainder filled in from reference TRBV2 and TRBJ2-1): EPEVTQTPSHQVTQMGQEVILRCVPISNHLYFYWYRQILGQKVEFLVSFYNNEISEKSEIFDDQFSVERPDGSNFTLKIRSTKLEDSAMYFCASSGGTVGNEQFFGPGTRLTVL.

The count of this clone is one. This chain joins TRBV19 and TRBJ1-2, with 7 bases that match TRBD1. The CDR3 is made up of 15 amino acids. In germline, CDR1 is LNHDA, CDR2 SQIVND (reference sequence). J lost 1 base, V lost 5 bases, and 7 bases had no gene match. CDR3 sequence reads: CASSVTHRGNYGYTF. CDR3 DNA: TGTGCCAGTAGTGTTACTCACAGGGGTAACTATGGCTACACCTTC.

Only a few counts were recorded for this clone. Other nucleotide sequences from this sample produce the same CDR3. This chain connects TRBV6-5 to TRBJ1-6; D gene unclear. The germline V gene has CDR1 MNHEY and CDR2 SVGAGI. Trimming shortened V by 5 bases and J by 7 bases, and 9 bases separated the two germline ends. CDR3 length: 13 residues. CDR3 in amino acids: CASSGRTNSPLHF. CDR3 DNA sequence: TGTGCCAGCAGTGGACGAACGAATTCACCCCTCCACTTT.

This chain joins TRBV25-1 and TRBJ2-7, with D perhaps matching TRBD1 or TRBD2 (5 bases each). Germline-derived CDR1 and CDR2 are MGHDK and SYGVNS. The V gene lost 10 bases and the J gene lost 2 bases, with 24 bases spanning the gap. The CDR3 runs 16 residues. CDR3 sequence: CATFTRDRSVTYEQYF. Written as DNA, the CDR3 is TGTGCCACCTTCACCCGGGACCGATCCGTTACCTACGAGCAGTACTTC.